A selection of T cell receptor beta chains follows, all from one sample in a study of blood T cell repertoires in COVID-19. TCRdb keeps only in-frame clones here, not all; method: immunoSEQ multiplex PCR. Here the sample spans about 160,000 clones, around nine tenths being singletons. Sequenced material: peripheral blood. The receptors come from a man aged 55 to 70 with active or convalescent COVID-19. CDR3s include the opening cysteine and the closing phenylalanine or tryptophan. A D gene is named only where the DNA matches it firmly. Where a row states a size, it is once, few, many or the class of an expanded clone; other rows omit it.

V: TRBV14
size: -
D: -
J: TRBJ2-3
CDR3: CASSQDFPDTQYF
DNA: TGTGCCAGCAGCCAAGACTTCCCAGATACGCAGTATTTT

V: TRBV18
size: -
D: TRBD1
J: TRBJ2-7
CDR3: CASSPSGQGARYEQYF
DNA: TGTGCCAGCTCACCATCCGGACAGGGGGCAAGGTACGAGCAGTACTTC

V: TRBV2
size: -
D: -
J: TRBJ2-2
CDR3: CASTLEDTGELFF
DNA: TGTGCCAGCACACTAGAGGACACCGGGGAGCTGTTTTTT

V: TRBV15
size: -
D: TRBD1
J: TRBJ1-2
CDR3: CATSIEGAGGYTF
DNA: TGTGCCACCAGCATAGAGGGGGCTGGGGGCTACACCTTC

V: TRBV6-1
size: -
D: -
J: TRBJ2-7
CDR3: CASSEAEPYEQYF
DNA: TGTGCCAGCAGTGAGGCCGAACCCTACGAGCAGTACTTC

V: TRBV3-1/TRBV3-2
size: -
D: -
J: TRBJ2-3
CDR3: CASSQRLEDGQYF
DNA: TGTGCCAGCAGCCAAAGACTGGAGGACGGGCAGTATTTT

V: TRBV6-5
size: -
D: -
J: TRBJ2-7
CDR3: CASSLHVSASEQYF
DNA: TGTGCCAGCAGTCTTCATGTCAGTGCCTCCGAGCAGTACTTC

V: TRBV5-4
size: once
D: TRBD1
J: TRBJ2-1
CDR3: CASSPPGQGVNEQFF
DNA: TGTGCCAGCAGCCCCCCCGGACAGGGAGTCAATGAGCAGTTCTTC

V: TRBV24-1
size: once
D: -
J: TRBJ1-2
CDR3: CATSDLPQREASYGYTF
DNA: TGTGCCACCAGTGATTTGCCCCAGAGGGAAGCGAGCTATGGCTACACCTTC

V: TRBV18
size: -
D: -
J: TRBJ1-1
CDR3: CASDTNRNTEAFF
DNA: TGTGCCAGCGACACCAATAGGAACACTGAAGCTTTCTTT